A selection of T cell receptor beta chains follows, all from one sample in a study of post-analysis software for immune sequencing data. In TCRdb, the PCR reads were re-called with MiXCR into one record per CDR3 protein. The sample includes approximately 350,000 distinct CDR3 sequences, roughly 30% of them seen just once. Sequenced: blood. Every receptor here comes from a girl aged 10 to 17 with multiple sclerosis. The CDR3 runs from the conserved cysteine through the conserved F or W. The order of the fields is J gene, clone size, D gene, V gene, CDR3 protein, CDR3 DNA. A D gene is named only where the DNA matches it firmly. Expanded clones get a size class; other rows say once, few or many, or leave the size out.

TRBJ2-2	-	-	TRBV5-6	CASSFDWVASSGSGELFF	TGTGCCAGCAGCTTTGATTGGGTGGCTAGCTCTGGTTCCGGGGAGCTGTTTTTT
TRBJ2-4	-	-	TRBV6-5	CASTYSGAGYGQYF	TGTGCCAGCACCTACTCAGGGGCAGGCTACGGGCAGTACTTC
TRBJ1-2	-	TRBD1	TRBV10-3	CAISESKGQYYGYTF	TGTGCCATCAGTGAGTCAAAGGGACAGTACTATGGCTACACCTTC
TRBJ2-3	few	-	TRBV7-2	CASSLGARVAADTQYF	TGTGCCAGCAGCTTAGGGGCGCGGGTAGCGGCAGATACGCAGTATTTT
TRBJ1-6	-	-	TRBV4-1	CASSLKTDNSPLHF	TGCGCCAGCAGCCTAAAGACGGATAATTCACCCCTCCACTTT
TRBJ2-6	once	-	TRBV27	CASSDLSGANVLTF	TGTGCCAGCAGTGATCTATCTGGGGCCAACGTCCTGACTTTC
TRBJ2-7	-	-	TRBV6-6	CASHGVSAPIGGYEQYF	TGTGCCAGCCATGGCGTCTCGGCCCCCATAGGCGGCTACGAGCAGTACTTC
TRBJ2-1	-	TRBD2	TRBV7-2	CASSPWTSGDNEQFF	TGTGCCAGCAGCCCCTGGACTAGCGGAGACAATGAGCAGTTCTTC
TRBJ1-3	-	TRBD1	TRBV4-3	CASSQGQGPSSGNTIYF	TGCGCCAGCAGCCAAGGACAGGGACCCAGCTCTGGAAACACCATATATTTT
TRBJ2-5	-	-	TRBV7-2	CASSLQSSGQYF	TGTGCCAGCAGCTTACAATCCTCTGGGCAGTACTTC
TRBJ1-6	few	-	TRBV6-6	CASARVDNSPLHF	TGTGCCAGCGCAAGGGTGGATAATTCACCCCTCCACTTT
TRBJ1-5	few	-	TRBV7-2	CASSLQDGGQPQHF	TGTGCCAGCAGCTTACAGGATGGGGGCCAGCCCCAGCATTTT
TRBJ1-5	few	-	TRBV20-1	CSARSWGNQPQHF	TGCAGTGCTAGAAGCTGGGGCAATCAGCCCCAACATTTT
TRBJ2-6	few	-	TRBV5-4	CASSSSTLYSGANVLTF	TGTGCCAGCAGCTCGTCGACTTTATATTCTGGGGCCAACGTCCTGACTTTC
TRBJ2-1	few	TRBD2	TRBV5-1	CASSFLAGENNEQFF	TGCGCCAGCAGCTTTCTAGCGGGGGAAAACAATGAGCAGTTCTTC
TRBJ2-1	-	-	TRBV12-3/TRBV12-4	CASTPGRGLEQFF	TGTGCCAGCACCCCCGGCAGGGGCCTTGAGCAGTTCTTC
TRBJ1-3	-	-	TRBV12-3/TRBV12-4	CASSETGPAGNTIYF	TGTGCCAGCAGTGAAACAGGGCCGGCTGGAAACACCATATATTTT
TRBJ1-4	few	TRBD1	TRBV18	CASSPQGAIEKLFF	TGTGCCAGCTCACCACAGGGGGCTATCGAAAAACTGTTTTTT
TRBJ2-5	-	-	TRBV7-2	CASSLHLSREETQYF	TGTGCCAGCAGCTTACACCTGAGTAGGGAAGAGACCCAGTACTTC
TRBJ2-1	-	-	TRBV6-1	CASRSRGAGNEQFF	TGTGCCAGCAGATCCCGGGGGGCCGGCAATGAGCAGTTCTTC
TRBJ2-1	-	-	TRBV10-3	CAISEGFYNEQFF	TGTGCCATCTCTGAGGGTTTTTACAATGAGCAGTTCTTC
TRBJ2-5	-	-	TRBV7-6	CASSPEWGVKETQYF	TGTGCCAGCAGCCCGGAGTGGGGGGTGAAAGAGACCCAGTACTTC
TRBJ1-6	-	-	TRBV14	CASSQRRSPLHF	TGTGCCAGCAGCCAAAGACGGTCACCCCTCCACTTT
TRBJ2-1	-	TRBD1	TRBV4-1	CASSPFSGTGGPRTYNEQFF	TGCGCCAGCAGCCCATTCTCCGGTACAGGGGGCCCCCGGACCTACAATGAGCAGTTCTTC
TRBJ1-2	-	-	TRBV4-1	CASSQSQGPNYGYTF	TGCGCCAGCAGCCAAAGCCAGGGACCTAACTATGGCTACACCTTC
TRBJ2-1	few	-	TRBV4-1	CASSQRDGGEQFF	TGCGCCAGCAGCCAAAGAGATGGTGGGGAGCAGTTCTTC
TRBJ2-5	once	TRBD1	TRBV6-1	CASTILTGTGKETQYF	TGTGCCAGCACCATTTTAACTGGGACAGGGAAAGAGACCCAGTACTTC